This T cell receptor beta chain was sequenced in a study of cytomegalovirus exposure and HLA in healthy donors. Study conclusions and caveats: Reported performance of the classifier showed diagnosis of cytomegalovirus status with high specificity and sensitivity.

On this clone: Its target is unknown.

13 Jbeta primers and 60 Vbeta primers were used for the PCR. Libraries were prepared by immunoSEQ multiplex PCR; TCRdb keeps only in-frame clonotypes and omits some of them. Among more than 130,000 clones listed, roughly 77% were seen once. Germline V gene sequence: CDR1 SEHNR, CDR2 FQNEAQ (reference sequence). CDR3 length: 15 residues. Trimming cost V 1 base and J 0 bases, with 7 bases left between them. The chain employs TRBV7-9 and TRBJ1-3, with D unresolved. The material sequenced was PBMCs. The sequence came from a man in his thirties or forties in good health and CMV-seronegative. The CDR3 bases are TGTGCCAGCAGCTTAGGTCGGTCCTCTGGAAACACCATATATTTT. It translates to CASSLGRSSGNTIYF.